This is a list of T cell receptor beta chains from one sample in a study of blood T cell repertoires in COVID-19. Method: immunoSEQ multiplex PCR; TCRdb's copy keeps in-frame clones and lacks some. Among roughly 220,000 clones listed, roughly 84% were seen once. Sequencing input: peripheral blood. The receptors here all came from an older woman with acute or convalescent COVID-19. The CDR3 runs from the conserved cysteine through the conserved F or W. The D gene is left open where the match is weak. Clone sizes are given selectively: once, few, many, or a class where the clone is expanded.

>NA|TRBV6-6|NA|TRBJ2-1
CASSLFTPRYNEQFF
TGTGCCAGCAGTTTATTCACACCCCGTTACAATGAGCAGTTCTTC
>TRBD1|TRBV5-1|NA|TRBJ2-1
CASSFRHRGAEQFF
TGCGCCAGCAGCTTCCGCCACAGGGGCGCTGAGCAGTTCTTC
>TRBD1|TRBV6-5|NA|TRBJ1-2
CASIPRTGETYGYTF
TGTGCCAGCATCCCCAGGACAGGGGAAACGTATGGCTACACCTTC
>TRBD2|TRBV7-9|NA|TRBJ2-7
CASSPGVGEGEQYF
TGTGCCAGCAGCCCCGGGGTAGGGGAGGGCGAGCAGTACTTC
>NA|TRBV12-3/TRBV12-4|NA|TRBJ2-3
CASSPIFSDTQYF
TGTGCCAGCAGTCCTATATTTTCAGATACGCAGTATTTT
>NA|TRBV11-1|NA|TRBJ1-4
CASRDRRGTTNEKLFF
TGTGCCAGCAGAGACCGCAGAGGGACAACTAATGAAAAACTGTTTTTT
>TRBD1|TRBV3-1/TRBV3-2|NA|TRBJ1-1
CASSHRQGEAARKTEAFF
TGTGCCAGCAGCCACCGACAGGGCGAGGCTGCACGAAAAACTGAAGCTTTCTTT
>TRBD1|TRBV19|NA|TRBJ1-1
CASRATGDRGTFF
TGTGCCAGTAGGGCGACTGGGGACAGGGGGACTTTCTTT
>TRBD1|TRBV25-1|few|TRBJ1-1
CASRSTGGKAEAFF
TGTGCCAGCAGGTCCACAGGGGGCAAGGCTGAAGCTTTCTTT
>NA|TRBV6-1|NA|TRBJ1-2
CASSERANYGYTF
TGTGCCAGCAGTGAACGCGCTAACTATGGCTACACCTTC
>NA|TRBV24-1|NA|TRBJ1-2
CATSGVQNYGYTF
TGTGCCACCAGTGGGGTACAGAACTATGGCTACACCTTC
>NA|TRBV28|NA|TRBJ2-5
CASSEPGGPEETQYF
TGTGCCAGCAGTGAGCCTGGGGGCCCGGAAGAGACCCAGTACTTC
>NA|TRBV3-1/TRBV3-2|few|TRBJ2-3
CASSQDLGGDTQYF
TGTGCCAGCAGCCAAGACCTGGGGGGAGATACGCAGTATTTT
>NA|TRBV5-1|NA|TRBJ1-6
CASNSGRVRSPLHF
TGCGCCAGCAACTCCGGCCGGGTTCGTTCACCCCTCCACTTT
>NA|TRBV4-2|NA|TRBJ1-4
CASSQDGRSNEKLFF
TGTGCCAGCAGCCAAGATGGCAGGTCTAATGAAAAACTGTTTTTT
>NA|TRBV2|few|TRBJ2-2
CASSPLTRAPGELFF
TGTGCCAGCAGTCCGTTGACCAGGGCCCCCGGGGAGCTGTTTTTT
>NA|TRBV18|once|TRBJ2-7
CASSPAFGGWEQYF
TGTGCCAGCTCACCAGCGTTTGGGGGCTGGGAGCAGTACTTC
>TRBD1|TRBV29-1|NA|TRBJ1-2
CSVGHTGGGGYTF
TGCAGCGTTGGACATACAGGGGGCGGTGGCTACACCTTC
>TRBD1|TRBV7-9|NA|TRBJ1-6
CASSHGQGGGNSPLHF
TGTGCCAGCAGCCACGGACAGGGAGGGGGTAATTCACCCCTCCACTTT
>NA|TRBV27|once|TRBJ2-2
CASSNYNTGELFF
TGTGCCAGCAGTAACTATAACACCGGGGAGCTGTTTTTT
>NA|TRBV2|few|TRBJ1-3
CASSARAREAGNTIYF
TGTGCCAGCAGTGCCCGAGCTAGGGAGGCTGGAAACACCATATATTTT
>TRBD2|TRBV7-2|NA|TRBJ2-2
CASSPRTSIGTGELFF
TGTGCCAGCAGCCCGCGGACTAGTATTGGCACCGGGGAGCTGTTTTTT
>NA|TRBV7-2|NA|TRBJ2-6
CASSRGGPGANVLTF
TGTGCCAGCAGCCGCGGAGGTCCTGGGGCCAACGTCCTGACTTTC
>NA|TRBV29-1|NA|TRBJ2-5
CSVGPTGGGETQYF
TGCAGCGTTGGCCCGACAGGCGGGGGTGAGACCCAGTACTTC
>TRBD2|TRBV24-1|NA|TRBJ2-1
CATSDSLAGLINEQFF
TGTGCCACCAGTGATTCCCTAGCGGGCCTGATAAATGAGCAGTTCTTC
>NA|TRBV4-3|NA|TRBJ1-1
CASSQMHRAEAFF
TGCGCCAGCAGCCAGATGCATCGCGCTGAAGCTTTCTTT
>NA|TRBV7-3|NA|TRBJ1-3
CASSLTRDPDRQGRSGNTIYF
TGTGCCAGCAGCTTAACTCGCGATCCCGATAGGCAGGGCCGCTCTGGAAACACCATATATTTT
>NA|TRBV2|NA|TRBJ1-1
CASSDKGPEAFF
TGTGCCAGCAGTGACAAGGGGCCTGAAGCTTTCTTT
>TRBD1|TRBV28|NA|TRBJ1-2
CASSLSGGYGYTF
TGTGCCAGCAGTTTGTCAGGGGGCTATGGCTACACCTTC
>NA|TRBV6-6|NA|TRBJ1-6
CASSYNTRNFPSPLHF
TGTGCCAGCAGTTACAACACTAGGAACTTCCCCTCACCCCTCCACTTT
>NA|TRBV30|NA|TRBJ2-7
CAWSQATYEQYF
TGTGCCTGGAGCCAGGCCACCTACGAGCAGTACTTC
>NA|TRBV5-8|NA|TRBJ2-7
CASRWPGRGTYEQYF
TGTGCCAGCAGATGGCCGGGCAGGGGAACCTACGAGCAGTACTTC
>TRBD1|TRBV6-2/TRBV6-3|NA|TRBJ1-5
CASSYAGQGNQPQHF
TGTGCCAGCAGTTACGCGGGACAGGGGAATCAGCCCCAGCATTTT
>TRBD2|TRBV4-2|NA|TRBJ2-7
CASSQVPGGKRSYEQYF
TGTGCCAGCAGCCAAGTCCCGGGGGGGAAGAGGTCCTACGAGCAGTACTTC
>TRBD1|TRBV7-2|few|TRBJ1-6
CASSFVQGANSPLHF
TGTGCCAGCAGCTTCGTTCAGGGGGCTAATTCACCCCTCCACTTT
>TRBD1|TRBV9|NA|TRBJ2-5
CASSVWGQGITETQYF
TGTGCCAGCAGCGTATGGGGACAGGGGATTACCGAGACCCAGTACTTC
>TRBD2|TRBV4-1|NA|TRBJ2-1
CASSQDLAGGISSYNEQFF
TGCGCCAGCAGCCAAGATCTAGCGGGGGGGATCAGCTCCTACAATGAGCAGTTCTTC
>NA|TRBV13|NA|TRBJ1-2
CASRPPNNRAKYGYTF
TGTGCCAGCAGACCTCCCAATAACAGGGCGAAATACGGCTACACCTTC
>NA|TRBV6-4|NA|TRBJ2-2
CASRAGNTGELFF
TGTGCCAGCAGAGCCGGGAACACCGGGGAGCTGTTTTTT
>TRBD2|TRBV30|NA|TRBJ2-2
CAWVRGAGELFF
TGTGCCTGGGTTCGGGGGGCCGGGGAGCTGTTTTTT
>NA|TRBV1|NA|TRBJ1-5
CTSSQDEVQGRQPQHF
TGCACCAGCAGCCAAGATGAAGTCCAGGGTCGCCAGCCCCAGCATTTT
>TRBD1|TRBV19|NA|TRBJ2-7
CASSNRDRTTWGEQYF
TGTGCCAGTAGTAACCGGGACAGGACTACTTGGGGCGAGCAGTACTTC
>NA|TRBV7-2|NA|TRBJ2-5
CASSLGGGETQYF
TGTGCCAGCAGCTTAGGAGGGGGAGAGACCCAGTACTTC
>NA|TRBV5-8|NA|TRBJ1-6
CASRIGGMRTLHF
TGTGCCAGCAGAATTGGGGGGATGCGTACCCTCCACTTT
>NA|TRBV6-1|few|TRBJ1-5
CASSEDGSASNQPQHF
TGTGCCAGCAGTGAAGACGGCAGCGCTAGCAATCAGCCCCAGCATTTT
>NA|TRBV5-4|NA|TRBJ2-3
CASSFFGDTQYF
TGTGCCAGCAGCTTCTTCGGGGATACGCAGTATTTT
>TRBD1|TRBV19|NA|TRBJ2-1
CASNMGDRVRGSEQFF
TGTGCCAGTAATATGGGGGACAGGGTGAGGGGTAGTGAGCAGTTCTTC
>NA|TRBV9|NA|TRBJ2-5
CASSSGSGETQYF
TGTGCCAGCTCCTCCGGGTCGGGGGAGACCCAGTACTTC
>NA|TRBV11-2|NA|TRBJ2-5
CASSSVDGTPETQYF
TGTGCCAGCAGCTCAGTAGACGGGACTCCGGAGACCCAGTACTTC
>NA|TRBV25-1|NA|TRBJ1-2
CASSDRVGGYTF
TGTGCCAGCAGTGACAGGGTGGGTGGCTACACCTTC
>TRBD2|TRBV7-9|NA|TRBJ2-3
CASTLAGGSDTQYF
TGTGCCAGCACCTTAGCGGGGGGGTCAGATACGCAGTATTTT
>TRBD1|TRBV23-1|few|TRBJ1-5
CASSQWGTVTISNQPQHF
TGCGCCAGCAGTCAATGGGGGACAGTGACGATTAGCAATCAGCCCCAGCATTTT
>TRBD2|TRBV3-1/TRBV3-2|NA|TRBJ2-1
CASSQVLLAGENEQFF
TGTGCCAGCAGCCAAGTTTTGCTAGCGGGGGAAAATGAGCAGTTCTTC